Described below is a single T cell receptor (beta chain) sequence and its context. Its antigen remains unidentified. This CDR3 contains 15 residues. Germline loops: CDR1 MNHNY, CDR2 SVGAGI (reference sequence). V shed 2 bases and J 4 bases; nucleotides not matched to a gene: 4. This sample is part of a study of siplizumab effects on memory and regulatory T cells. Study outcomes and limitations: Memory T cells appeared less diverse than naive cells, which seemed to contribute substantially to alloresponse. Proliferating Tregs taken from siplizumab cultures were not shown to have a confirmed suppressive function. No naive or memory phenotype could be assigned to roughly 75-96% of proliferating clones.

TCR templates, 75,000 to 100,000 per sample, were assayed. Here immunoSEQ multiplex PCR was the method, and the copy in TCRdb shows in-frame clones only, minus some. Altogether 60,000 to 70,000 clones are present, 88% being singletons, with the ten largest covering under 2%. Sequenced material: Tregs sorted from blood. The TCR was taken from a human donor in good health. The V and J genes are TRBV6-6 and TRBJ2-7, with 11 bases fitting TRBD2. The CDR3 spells CASSYLRTSGYEQYF. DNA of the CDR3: TGTGCCAGCAGTTACCTCCGGACTAGCGGGTACGAGCAGTACTTC.